Each of the 3 T cell receptor beta chains below was sequenced from the same sample in a study of T cells after yellow fever vaccination. MiXCR, run by TCRdb on the 5' RACE reads, gives a single entry per CDR3 protein. The sample records over 120,000 distinct CDR3 sequences, 6.6% being singletons. This material consisted of CD4+ T cells sorted from PBMCs, taken 10 days after the yellow fever booster vaccination. All receptors derive from a man aged 25 to 45 who received the YFV17D yellow fever vaccine.

J is TRBJ2-1 and V is TRBV24-1, with D perhaps TRBD2 (5 bases). The CDR3 covers 15 residues. CDR1 and CDR2 from the germline V gene are KGHDR and SFDVKD. V was trimmed by 9 bases and J by 5 bases, leaving 19 bases between them. The CDR3 here is CATSGRQGIDNEQFF. The DNA of the CDR3 is TGTGCCACCTCTGGGAGACAAGGAATCGACAATGAGCAGTTCTTC.

This chain's CDR3 is CAFSPRGLAGGSSYNEQFF. The CDR3 nucleotides read TGTGCCTTCAGTCCCCGGGGACTAGCGGGGGGAAGCTCCTACAATGAGCAGTTCTTC. The rearrangement links TRBV12-3 or TRBV12-4 to TRBJ2-1; 15 positions match TRBD2. V lost 11 bases to trimming and J lost 0 bases; unmatched junction nucleotides: 14. The CDR3 loop spans 19 amino acids.

The table lists this clonotype with many counts. CDR3 residues: CSARVIAARRNEQFF. CDR3 DNA sequence: TGCAGTGCTAGAGTCATAGCGGCACGCAGGAATGAGCAGTTCTTC. The chain carries TRBV20-1 and TRBJ2-1; D possibly corresponds to TRBD2 (6 bases). CDR3 length: 15 amino acids. Germline V gene lookup returns CDR1 DFQATT and CDR2 SNEGSKA (reference sequence). V lost 1 base, J lost 7 bases, and 17 bases lay in between.